This T cell receptor beta chain was retrieved from a study of blood T cell repertoires in COVID-19. Overall study: Acute and convalescent COVID-19 specimens originated in the United States, Italy and Spain.

Losses at the gene ends were 1 base for V and 4 bases for J; bases not matched to a gene: 7. Per germline, CDR1 LGHDT and CDR2 YNNKEL (reference sequence). The CDR3 extends over 16 amino acids. Original analysis: Reference gene primer amplification yielded estimated nucleated cell counts. Clones were read by immunoSEQ multiplex PCR, and TCRdb kept only the in-frame ones, dropping some. The V and J calls and clone size are taken from that table; D and trimming were inferred from the DNA. The sample holds some 170,000 clones; around 81% are singletons and the top ten take approximately 10%. The rearrangement links TRBV3-1 (or the pseudogene TRBV3-2) to TRBJ2-5; 9 bases are a match to TRBD2. The receptor's source is a man between 60 and 70 years old with active or convalescent COVID-19. Sequenced input: peripheral blood. The CDR3 loop reads CASSQGSGGRGETQYF. CDR3 nucleotides: TGTGCCAGCAGCCAAGGGAGCGGGGGGAGGGGAGAGACCCAGTACTTC.